The clone carrying this TCR beta chain was detected many times. The antigen remains unidentified. The sample is drawn from a study of regulatory T cells in long-lasting Graves disease. Findings and limits, study-wide: Owing to a sample size that was small, accuracy may have been reduced.

Time point meaning: newly diagnosed GD, antithyroid drugs for less than 3 months. With RNA extracted from PBMCs as input, the TCR library was made. To make TCR beta libraries, researchers used iRepertoire HTBI primers and Arm-PCR of CDR3 regions. TCRdb called the multiplex PCR reads again in MiXCR, with one record for every CDR3 protein. This sample has approximately 470,000 distinct CDR3 sequences; about 16% occur once, and the top ten carry over 9%. This sample was also put to use in a study of T cells in Graves' hyperthyroidism and ophthalmopathy. In that study: In the blood, most expanded thyroid clonotypes above 0.001 appeared as well.

The sequences come from peripheral blood mononuclear cells (PBMCs), collected at new diagnosis, from a patient treated with antithyroid drugs. This sequence was found in a man aged 35 to 55 with Graves disease.

The DNA of the CDR3 is TGTGCCTGGAGTCTAGGGGATAGGAATCAGCCCCAGCATTTT. Translation: CAWSLGDRNQPQHF. The chain joins TRBV30 to TRBJ1-5; perhaps TRBD1 as D (5 bases). The CDR3 runs to 14 residues. Germline lookup yields CDR1 GTSNPN and CDR2 SVGIG (reference sequence). V dropped 2 bases and J dropped 4 bases, with 12 bases sitting between them.